Listed below are T cell receptor beta chains from one sample, sequenced in a study of blood T cells in healthy people across ages. TCRdb ran MiXCR on the 5' RACE reads and lists one entry per CDR3 protein. The repertoire includes more than 1,400,000 distinct CDR3 sequences, approximately 38% of them detected once, and 7.9% sits in the top ten. The sample consisted of blood. The receptors stem from a woman younger than 30 in good health. Each CDR3 is given with its conserved first and last residue. The order of the fields is V gene, D gene, clone size, J gene, CDR3 DNA, CDR3 protein. A D gene is named only where the DNA matches it firmly. Expanded clones get a size class; other rows say once, few or many, or leave the size out.

TRBV27	TRBD1	NA	TRBJ2-7	TGTGTCAGCAGTCCCGGACAGGACAGCGAATTTGGCTACTACGAGCAGTACTTC	CVSSPGQDSEFGYYEQYF
TRBV25-1	NA	few	TRBJ2-6	TGTGCCAGCAGTGAATCTGACGGGGGGGCCAACGTCCTGACTTTC	CASSESDGGANVLTF
TRBV5-1	TRBD1	few	TRBJ1-2	TGCGCCAGCAGCCCAGGGACAGACCTGGCGTACTATGGCTACACCTTC	CASSPGTDLAYYGYTF
TRBV4-1	NA	NA	TRBJ1-5	TGCGCCAGCAGCCTTCTGGGGGGGCCCCAGCATTTT	CASSLLGGPQHF
TRBV5-1	TRBD2	NA	TRBJ2-5	TGCGCCAGCAGCCCCCGGACTAGCGGGGACAAAGAGACCCAGTACTTC	CASSPRTSGDKETQYF
TRBV4-2	NA	NA	TRBJ2-1	TGTGCCAGCAGCCCAAGGCGGGACTGGCCACCCACTGAGCAGTTCTTC	CASSPRRDWPPTEQFF
TRBV7-9	NA	NA	TRBJ2-5	TGTCCCAGCAGCGCTACTACAGCAACTCAAGAGACCCAGTACTTC	CPSSATTATQETQYF
TRBV6-6	NA	NA	TRBJ1-1	TGTGCCAGCAGGTATACAGCCACCAACACTGAAGCTTTCTTT	CASRYTATNTEAFF
TRBV20-1	TRBD2	few	TRBJ2-3	TGCAGTGCCCTCGGACTAGCGGGGAGCCCAGATACGCAGTATTTT	CSALGLAGSPDTQYF
TRBV5-1	TRBD2	NA	TRBJ2-5	TGCGCCAGCAGCTCCTCAAGGACTAGCGGACAAGAGACCCAGTACTTC	CASSSSRTSGQETQYF
TRBV7-9	NA	NA	TRBJ1-1	TGTGCCAGCAGCTTCCTGGTAGGCACTGAAGCTTTCTTT	CASSFLVGTEAFF
TRBV7-8	TRBD2	NA	TRBJ2-2	TGTGCCAGCAGCTTAGCCGGGACTATCGTCACCGGGGAGCTGTTTTTT	CASSLAGTIVTGELFF
TRBV30	NA	NA	TRBJ1-2	TGTGCCTGGACCCCCGCAATTGGCTACACCTTC	CAWTPAIGYTF
TRBV6-1	TRBD2	once	TRBJ2-7	TGTGCCAGCAGTGGGTTCCCCACTAGCGACCCTCCTCGCGATGAGCAGTACTTC	CASSGFPTSDPPRDEQYF
TRBV29-1	NA	once	TRBJ1-4	TGCAGCGTTGAAGATCTTACCGGGGGGGCTCGAAAACTGTTTTTT	CSVEDLTGGARKLFF
TRBV20-1	NA	many	TRBJ1-4	TGCAGTGCTAGAGCCCAATATGAATTAGGTGAAAAACTGTTTTTT	CSARAQYELGEKLFF
TRBV20-1	TRBD2	NA	TRBJ2-3	TGCAGTGCTAGAGGTCTCCTCGGAAGAGCGGGGGAATCAGATACGCAGTATTTT	CSARGLLGRAGESDTQYF
TRBV20-1	TRBD1	NA	TRBJ2-7	TGCAGTGCTAGAAACCCCTCAGGGGGTACCTACGAGCAGTACTTC	CSARNPSGGTYEQYF
TRBV4-1	NA	NA	TRBJ2-5	TGCGCCAGCAGCCAAGAACGGGTCAAAGAGACCCAGTACTTC	CASSQERVKETQYF
TRBV7-6	NA	few	TRBJ2-1	TGTGCCAGCAGCGACCGCAGGGACCAGTACAATGAGCAGTTCTTC	CASSDRRDQYNEQFF
TRBV29-1	TRBD2	many	TRBJ2-5	TGCAGCGCCCCGGGACTAGCGGGAGCCGAGACCCAGTACTTC	CSAPGLAGAETQYF
TRBV4-2	NA	many	TRBJ2-1	TGTGCCAGCAGCCAAGATAGCGGCCGTAGCTCCTACAATGAGCAGTTCTTC	CASSQDSGRSSYNEQFF
TRBV25-1	TRBD2	NA	TRBJ2-3	TGTGCCAGCAGTGACCCCCAGCGGGGGGCTGGTACGCAGTATTTT	CASSDPQRGAGTQYF
TRBV20-1	TRBD2	NA	TRBJ2-1	TGCAGTGCTGCTCCGGGACTAGCGGTCAATGAGCAGTTCTTC	CSAAPGLAVNEQFF
TRBV28	TRBD1	few	TRBJ2-7	TGTGCCAGCAGTTCCCCCCGGACAGGCAACTCCTACGAGCAGTACTTC	CASSSPRTGNSYEQYF
TRBV20-1	TRBD2	few	TRBJ2-7	TGCAGTGCTCCTAGCGGGACATCCTACAATGAGCAGTACTTC	CSAPSGTSYNEQYF
TRBV9	NA	NA	TRBJ2-1	TGTGCCAGCAGCGTAGAAGGGACTCCCCGGGTGTTCTTC	CASSVEGTPRVFF
TRBV6-5	NA	NA	TRBJ2-1	TGTGCCAGCAGTTACTCCCCCATCTCTATCCCCATGGGTACAGGTCTCAATGAGCAGTTCTTC	CASSYSPISIPMGTGLNEQFF
TRBV7-8	NA	NA	TRBJ2-5	TGTGCCAGCAGCTTAGGACGGGACCCCCAAGAGACCCAGTACTTC	CASSLGRDPQETQYF
TRBV5-1	NA	NA	TRBJ2-3	TGCGCCAGCAGCTTCGATGAAGTAGGCACAGATACGCAGTATTTT	CASSFDEVGTDTQYF
TRBV10-2	NA	NA	TRBJ2-3	TGCGCCAGCCAATCGGGACTTGCTCGTTATACGCAGTATTTT	CASQSGLARYTQYF
TRBV7-2	TRBD2	few	TRBJ2-3	TGTGCCAGCAGCTTAGGAGGTAGCGGGAGTAGGGATACGCAGTATTTT	CASSLGGSGSRDTQYF
TRBV5-6	NA	few	TRBJ1-1	TGTGCCAGCAGCTTGTTTGGGGAGATAGTGAACACTGAAGCTTTCTTT	CASSLFGEIVNTEAFF
TRBV4-2	NA	NA	TRBJ1-1	TGTGCCAGCAGCGCTATGAGGGGGGGAGCTTTCTTT	CASSAMRGGAFF
TRBV3-1	NA	NA	TRBJ2-7	TGTGCCAGCAGCCAAGGGGGGAGCGGTAGCTACGAGCAGTACTTC	CASSQGGSGSYEQYF
TRBV6-1	NA	NA	TRBJ2-3	TGTGCCAGCACCACTAGTATAAACACAGATACGCAGTATTTT	CASTTSINTDTQYF
TRBV5-1	TRBD1	once	TRBJ1-1	TGCGCCAGCAGCTTCGGACAGGGGTGGGCTGAAGCTTTCTTT	CASSFGQGWAEAFF
TRBV4-1	TRBD1	NA	TRBJ2-7	TGCGCCAGCAGCCGAGACAGCTCCGGGACAGATTCCTACGAGCAGTACTTC	CASSRDSSGTDSYEQYF
TRBV7-8	NA	few	TRBJ2-3	TGTGCCAGCAGTTTTTTCCCGCTACAGACGCACACAGATACGCAGTATTTT	CASSFFPLQTHTDTQYF
TRBV7-9	TRBD1	few	TRBJ2-1	TGTGCCAGCAGCTCCCGACAGGGTTACAATGAGCAGTTCTTC	CASSSRQGYNEQFF
TRBV3-1	TRBD1	few	TRBJ2-7	TGTGCCAGCAGCGCCCGACAGGGTTGGTCCTACGAGCAGTACTTC	CASSARQGWSYEQYF
TRBV15	TRBD1	few	TRBJ2-1	TGTGCCACCAGCAGAGTGTGGGGGGACAGGGGAATCAATGAGCAGTTCTTC	CATSRVWGDRGINEQFF
TRBV6-2/TRBV6-3	TRBD1	few	TRBJ2-1	TGTGCCAGCAGTTCCTCTGTGACAGGGGGCTATGAGCAGTTCTTC	CASSSSVTGGYEQFF
TRBV5-1	TRBD2	NA	TRBJ2-5	TGCGCCAGCGGCGGGACTAGCGAAGGGACCCAGTACTTC	CASGGTSEGTQYF
TRBV4-1	TRBD1	NA	TRBJ1-5	TGCGCCAGCAGTCCTACTGCACCGGGACAGAAACCAAATAGCAATCAGCCCCAGCATTTT	CASSPTAPGQKPNSNQPQHF
TRBV10-3	TRBD1	NA	TRBJ1-4	TGTGCCATCAGTGAGACAGGGGGCGAGGGTGAAAAACTGTTTTTT	CAISETGGEGEKLFF
TRBV6-1	NA	few	TRBJ2-1	TGTGCCAGCAGGAAGACTAGTTACGGTGAGCAGTTCTTC	CASRKTSYGEQFF
TRBV12-3/TRBV12-4	TRBD1	NA	TRBJ2-1	TGTGCCAGCAGTTTAAACCGGGGACAGGGGGCCAGTGGGCAGTTCTTC	CASSLNRGQGASGQFF
TRBV4-1	NA	NA	TRBJ2-7	TGCGCCAACAGCCAAGGGATGACAGCCTCCTACGAGCAGTACTTC	CANSQGMTASYEQYF
TRBV6-5	NA	NA	TRBJ1-2	TGTGCCAGCAGTTATCGAGGTAAACCCCGGCCGGCTGCCGATGGCTACACCTTC	CASSYRGKPRPAADGYTF
TRBV27	TRBD1	NA	TRBJ1-1	TGTGCCAGCAGCCACGTTGGGGACAGTCCTGAAGCTTTCTTT	CASSHVGDSPEAFF
TRBV9	NA	NA	TRBJ1-1	TGTGCCAGCAGCTTGAGAACCGGACGGGGGGGGACTGAAGCTTTCTTT	CASSLRTGRGGTEAFF
TRBV3-1	NA	NA	TRBJ1-2	TGTGCCAGCAGCCCCCATATAGGCCGACCTACCGGGGGGTATGGCTACACCTTC	CASSPHIGRPTGGYGYTF
TRBV7-2	NA	NA	TRBJ2-2	TGTGCCAGCAGCCCTAATTATGAGTCCGGGGAGCTGTTTTTT	CASSPNYESGELFF